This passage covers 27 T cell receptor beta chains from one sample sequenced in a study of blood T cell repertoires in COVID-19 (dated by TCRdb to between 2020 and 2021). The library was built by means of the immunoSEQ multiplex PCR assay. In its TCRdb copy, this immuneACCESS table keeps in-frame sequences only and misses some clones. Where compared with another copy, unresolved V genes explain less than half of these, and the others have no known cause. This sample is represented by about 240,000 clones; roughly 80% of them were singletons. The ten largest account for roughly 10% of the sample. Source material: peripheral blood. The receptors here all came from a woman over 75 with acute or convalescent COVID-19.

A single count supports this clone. The CDR3 spells CSASNPRQGDSYNEQFF. The CDR3 DNA reads as TGCAGTGCTAGTAATCCCAGACAGGGGGACTCCTACAATGAGCAGTTCTTC. This chain connects TRBV20-1 to TRBJ2-1, with 9 bases lining up with TRBD1. Germline V gene sequence: CDR1 DFQATT, CDR2 SNEGSKA (reference sequence). With 3 bases clipped from V and 0 bases from J, the junction kept 9 bases outside the gene matches. This CDR3 comprises 17 residues.

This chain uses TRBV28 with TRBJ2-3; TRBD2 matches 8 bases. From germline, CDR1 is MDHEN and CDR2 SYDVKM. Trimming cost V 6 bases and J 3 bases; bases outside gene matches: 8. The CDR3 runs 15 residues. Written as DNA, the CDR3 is TGTGCCAGCAGCCCTCTCGGCGGGGGGACAGATACGCAGTATTTT. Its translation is CASSPLGGGTDTQYF.

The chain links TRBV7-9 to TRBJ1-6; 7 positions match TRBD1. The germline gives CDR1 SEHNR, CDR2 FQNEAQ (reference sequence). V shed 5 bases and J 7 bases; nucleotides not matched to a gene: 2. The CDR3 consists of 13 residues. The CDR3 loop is CASSDRANSPLHF. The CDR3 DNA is TGTGCCAGCAGCGACAGGGCCAATTCACCCCTCCACTTT.

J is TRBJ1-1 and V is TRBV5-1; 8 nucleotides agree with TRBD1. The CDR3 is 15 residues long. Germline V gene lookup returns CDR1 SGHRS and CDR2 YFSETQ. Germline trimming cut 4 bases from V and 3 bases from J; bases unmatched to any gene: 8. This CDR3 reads CASSAEDRAYTEAFF. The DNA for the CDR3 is TGCGCCAGCAGCGCGGAGGACAGGGCGTACACTGAAGCTTTCTTT.

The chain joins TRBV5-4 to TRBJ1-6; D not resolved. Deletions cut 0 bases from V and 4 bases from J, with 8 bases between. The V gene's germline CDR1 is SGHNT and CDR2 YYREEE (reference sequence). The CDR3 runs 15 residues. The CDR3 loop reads CASSLGAEYNSPLHF. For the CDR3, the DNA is TGTGCCAGCAGCTTGGGGGCAGAGTATAATTCACCCCTCCACTTT.

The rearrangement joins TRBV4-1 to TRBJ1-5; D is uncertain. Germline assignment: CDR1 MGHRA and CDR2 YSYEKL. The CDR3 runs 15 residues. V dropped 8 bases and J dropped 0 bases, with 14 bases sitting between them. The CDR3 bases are TGCGCCAGCTCAGCAGCACAGAATAGCAATCAGCCCCAGCATTTT. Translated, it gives CASSAAQNSNQPQHF.

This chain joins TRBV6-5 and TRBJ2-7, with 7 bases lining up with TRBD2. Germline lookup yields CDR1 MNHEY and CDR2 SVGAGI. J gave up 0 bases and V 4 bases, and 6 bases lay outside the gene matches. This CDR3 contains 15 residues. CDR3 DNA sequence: TGTGCCAGCAGTTGGGGGGGGATAAGCTCCTACGAGCAGTACTTC. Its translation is CASSWGGISSYEQYF.

This chain's CDR3 is CASSSGQGLNNQPQHF. The CDR3 nucleotides are TGTGCCAGCAGCTCCGGGCAGGGGCTGAACAATCAGCCCCAGCATTTT. The rearrangement uses TRBV5-6 and TRBJ1-5; the D gene is possibly TRBD1 (6 bases). V gave up 3 bases and J gave up 3 bases, with 16 bases separating them. This CDR3 comprises 16 residues. Germline lookup yields CDR1 SGHDT and CDR2 YYEEEE. Looking up the rest from reference TRBV5-6 and TRBJ1-5 gives the full variable domain: DAGVTQSPTHLIKTRGQQVTLRCSPKSGHDTVSWYQQALGQGPQFIFQYYEEEERQRGNFPDRFSGHQFPNYSSELNVNALLLGDSALYLCASSSGQGLNNQPQHFGDGTRLSIL.

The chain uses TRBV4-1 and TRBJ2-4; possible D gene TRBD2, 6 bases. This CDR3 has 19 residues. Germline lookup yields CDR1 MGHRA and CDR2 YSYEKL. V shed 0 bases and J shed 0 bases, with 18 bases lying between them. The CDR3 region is CASSQDPPRDSLAKNIQYF. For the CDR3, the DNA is TGCGCCAGCAGCCAAGACCCTCCCCGGGACTCATTAGCCAAAAACATTCAGTACTTC.

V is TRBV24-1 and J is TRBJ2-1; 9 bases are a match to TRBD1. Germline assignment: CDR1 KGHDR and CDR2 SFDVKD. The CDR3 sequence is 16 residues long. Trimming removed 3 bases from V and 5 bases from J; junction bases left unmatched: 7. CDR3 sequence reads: CATSDRGQGKNNEQFF. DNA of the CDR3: TGTGCCACCAGTGATCGCGGACAGGGGAAAAACAATGAGCAGTTCTTC.

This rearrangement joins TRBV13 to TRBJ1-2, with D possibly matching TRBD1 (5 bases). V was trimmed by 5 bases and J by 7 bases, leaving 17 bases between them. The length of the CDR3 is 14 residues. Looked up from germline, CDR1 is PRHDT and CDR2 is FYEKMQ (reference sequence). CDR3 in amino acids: CASSTYRWEAGYTF. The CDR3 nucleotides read TGTGCCAGCAGCACCTACAGGTGGGAGGCTGGCTACACCTTC.

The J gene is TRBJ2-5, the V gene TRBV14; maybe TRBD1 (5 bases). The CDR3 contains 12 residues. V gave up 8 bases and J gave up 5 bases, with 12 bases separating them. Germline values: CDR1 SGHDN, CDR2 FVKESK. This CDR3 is CASGAGGETQYF. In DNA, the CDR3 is TGTGCCAGCGGGGCAGGTGGGGAGACCCAGTACTTC.

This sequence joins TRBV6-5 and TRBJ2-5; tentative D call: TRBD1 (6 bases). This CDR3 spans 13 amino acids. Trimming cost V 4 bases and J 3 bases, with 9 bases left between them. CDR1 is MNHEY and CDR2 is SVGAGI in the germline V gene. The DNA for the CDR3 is TGTGCCAGCAGTTTGAACAGGGAAGAGACCCAGTACTTC. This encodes CASSLNREETQYF.

CDR3 residues: CASSINRGLGSTGELFF. CDR3 nucleotides: TGTGCCAGCAGCATTAACAGGGGGCTTGGGAGCACCGGGGAGCTGTTTTTT. This rearrangement joins TRBV11-2 to TRBJ2-2, with 9 nucleotides matching TRBD1. The V gene's germline CDR1 is SGHAT and CDR2 FQNNGV. The V segment lost 5 bases and the J segment 4 bases; nucleotides outside the gene matches: 11. The CDR3 runs to 17 residues.

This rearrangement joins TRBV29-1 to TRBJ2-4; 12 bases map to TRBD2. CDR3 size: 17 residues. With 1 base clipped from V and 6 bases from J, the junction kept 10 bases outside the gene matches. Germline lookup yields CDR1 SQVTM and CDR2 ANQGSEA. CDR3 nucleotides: TGCAGCGTTGAAGTGGGTCTAGCGGGGGGGCAGGGAAACATTCAGTACTTC. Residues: CSVEVGLAGGQGNIQYF.

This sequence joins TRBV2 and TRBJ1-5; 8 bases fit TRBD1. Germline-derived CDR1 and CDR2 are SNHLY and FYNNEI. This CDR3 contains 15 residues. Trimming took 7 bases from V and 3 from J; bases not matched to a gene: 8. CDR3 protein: CASTRTGKANQPQHF. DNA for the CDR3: TGTGCCAGCACCCGGACAGGGAAGGCCAATCAGCCCCAGCATTTT.

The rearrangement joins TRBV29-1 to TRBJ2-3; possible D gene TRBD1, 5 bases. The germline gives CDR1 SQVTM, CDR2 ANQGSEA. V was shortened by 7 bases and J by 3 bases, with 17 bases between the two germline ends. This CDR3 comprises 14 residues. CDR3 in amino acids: CSAMSRVGTDTQYF. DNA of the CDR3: TGCAGCGCCATGTCCAGGGTAGGGACAGATACGCAGTATTTT.

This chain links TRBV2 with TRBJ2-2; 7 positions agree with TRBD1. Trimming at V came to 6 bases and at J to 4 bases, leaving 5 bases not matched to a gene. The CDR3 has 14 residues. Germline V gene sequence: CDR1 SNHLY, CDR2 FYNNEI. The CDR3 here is CASREGQSTGELFF. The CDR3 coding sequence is TGTGCCAGCAGAGAGGGACAGTCCACCGGGGAGCTGTTTTTT.

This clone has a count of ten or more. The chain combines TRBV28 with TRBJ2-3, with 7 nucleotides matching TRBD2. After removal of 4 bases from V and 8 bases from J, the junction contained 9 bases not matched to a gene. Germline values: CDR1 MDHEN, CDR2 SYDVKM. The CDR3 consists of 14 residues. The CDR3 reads CASSWRGGRVTQYF. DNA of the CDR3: TGTGCCAGCAGTTGGCGGGGTGGGAGGGTTACGCAGTATTTT.

The DNA of the CDR3 is TGTGCCAGCAGCCCGACGGGACAGCTATATAGCAATCAGCCCCAGCATTTT. Its translation: CASSPTGQLYSNQPQHF. The chain uses TRBV5-8 and TRBJ1-5; TRBD1 matches at 7 bases. The germline V gene has CDR1 SGHTS and CDR2 YDEGEE. J lost 0 bases, V lost 4 bases, and 10 bases had no gene match. The CDR3 has 17 residues.

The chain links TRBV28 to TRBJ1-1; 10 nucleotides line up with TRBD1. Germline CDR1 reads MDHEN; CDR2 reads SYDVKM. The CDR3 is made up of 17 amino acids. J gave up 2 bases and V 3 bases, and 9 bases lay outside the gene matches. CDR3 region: CASSFWGQGRGNTEAFF. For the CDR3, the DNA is TGTGCCAGCAGTTTTTGGGGACAGGGGAGGGGAAACACTGAAGCTTTCTTT.

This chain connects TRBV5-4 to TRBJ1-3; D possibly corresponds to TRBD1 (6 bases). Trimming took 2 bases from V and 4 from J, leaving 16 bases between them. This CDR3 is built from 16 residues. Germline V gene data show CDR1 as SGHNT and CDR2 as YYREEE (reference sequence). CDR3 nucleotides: TGTGCCAGCAGCTTTGGCAGGGGTTACTCCGGAAACACCATATATTTT. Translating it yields CASSFGRGYSGNTIYF.

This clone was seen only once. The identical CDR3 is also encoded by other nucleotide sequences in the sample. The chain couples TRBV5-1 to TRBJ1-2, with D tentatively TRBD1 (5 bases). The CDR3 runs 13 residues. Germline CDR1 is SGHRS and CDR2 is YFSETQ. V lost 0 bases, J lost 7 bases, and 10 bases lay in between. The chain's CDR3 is CASSLDGGSGYTF. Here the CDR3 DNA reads TGCGCCAGCAGCTTGGACGGGGGGTCTGGCTACACCTTC.

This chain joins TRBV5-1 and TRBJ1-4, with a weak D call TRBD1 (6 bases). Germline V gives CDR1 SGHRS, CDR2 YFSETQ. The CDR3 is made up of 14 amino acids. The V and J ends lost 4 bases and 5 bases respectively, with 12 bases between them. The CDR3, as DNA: TGCGCCAGCAGCCCAGGACAGAAAAATGAAAAACTGTTTTTT. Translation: CASSPGQKNEKLFF.

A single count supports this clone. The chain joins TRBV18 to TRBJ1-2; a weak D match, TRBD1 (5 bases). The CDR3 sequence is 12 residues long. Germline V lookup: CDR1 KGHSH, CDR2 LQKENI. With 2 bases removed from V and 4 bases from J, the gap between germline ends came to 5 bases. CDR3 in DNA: TGTGCCAGCTCACCAACAGGCTATGGCTACACCTTC. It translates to CASSPTGYGYTF.

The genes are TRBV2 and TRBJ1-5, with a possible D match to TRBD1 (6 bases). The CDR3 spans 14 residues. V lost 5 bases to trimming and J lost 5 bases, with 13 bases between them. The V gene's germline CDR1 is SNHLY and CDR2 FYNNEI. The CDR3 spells CASSPRQAYQPQHF. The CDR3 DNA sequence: TGTGCCAGCAGTCCCCGACAGGCCTATCAGCCCCAGCATTTT.

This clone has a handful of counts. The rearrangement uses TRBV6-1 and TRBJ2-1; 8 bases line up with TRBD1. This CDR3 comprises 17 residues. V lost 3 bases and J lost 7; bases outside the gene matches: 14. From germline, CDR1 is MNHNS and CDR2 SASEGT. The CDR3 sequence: CASSEVSWTGLRNEQFF. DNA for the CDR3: TGTGCCAGCAGTGAGGTTTCATGGACAGGGCTGCGAAATGAGCAGTTCTTC.